The 23 T cell receptor beta chains below were found in one sample sequenced in a study of blood T cells in healthy people across ages. Using a J-beta primer mix together with a sample-barcoded 5' primer, a second PCR was run for roughly 6 to 12 cycles. Each CDR3 protein gets one entry after TCRdb re-called the 5' RACE reads with MiXCR. The sample lists 700,000 to 850,000 distinct CDR3 sequences, 35% to 40% occurring once. Sequenced sample: blood. The origin of the receptors is a man aged 18 to 30 in good health.

This clonotype was found many times. The chain uses TRBV29-1 and TRBJ2-1; 11 bases match TRBD2. Trimming removed 3 bases from V and 5 bases from J; junction bases left unmatched: 6. Germline CDR1 and CDR2: SQVTM and ANQGSEA. The CDR3 is 15 residues long. The CDR3 here is CSVEGLAGGHNEQFF. In DNA, the CDR3 is TGCAGCGTTGAGGGTCTAGCGGGGGGACACAATGAGCAGTTCTTC.

This chain uses TRBV27 with TRBJ1-2; the D gene is possibly TRBD1 (6 bases). CDR3 length: 15 residues. V lost 5 bases, J lost 1 base, and 14 bases lay in between. The germline gives CDR1 MNHEY, CDR2 SMNVEV (reference sequence). This chain's CDR3 is CASSAYRELNYGYTF. Written as DNA, the CDR3 is TGTGCCAGCAGTGCTTACAGGGAGCTTAACTATGGCTACACCTTC.

A remark on this clonotype: At one boundary the junction diverges from the germline segment, which might be a read error. The CDR3 sequence: CTSALSEWSYEQYF. The CDR3 DNA follows: TGTACCAGCGCCCTTTCCGAGTGGTCCTACGAGCAGTACTTC. J is TRBJ2-4 and V is TRBV6-1; D unresolved. The DNA end lines up better with TRBJ2-7; the J call may be wrong. Germline-derived CDR1 and CDR2 are MNHNS and SASEGT. The CDR3 loop spans 14 amino acids.

This sequence joins TRBV27 and TRBJ2-7; 10 bases align to TRBD1. This CDR3 is 15 amino acids long. J was trimmed by 0 bases and V by 8 bases; bases with no gene match: 7. Looked up from germline, CDR1 is MNHEY and CDR2 is SMNVEV (reference sequence). The CDR3 loop is CASSRGTGDSYEQYF. As DNA, the CDR3 is TGTGCCAGCTCCCGCGGGACAGGGGACTCCTACGAGCAGTACTTC.

The chain recombines TRBV20-1 with TRBJ2-4; unclear D gene. With the DNA end fitting TRBJ2-5 better, the J assignment may be wrong. CDR3 length equals 15 residues. Per the germline V gene, CDR1 is DFQATT and CDR2 is SNEGSKA (reference sequence). The chain's CDR3 is CSARDPRQKQETQYF. The DNA of the CDR3 is TGCAGTGCTAGAGATCCACGGCAGAAACAAGAGACCCAGTACTTC.

The table lists this clonotype with a few counts. The chain couples TRBV4-3 to TRBJ2-7; D possibly uses TRBD1 or TRBD2 (5 bases each). The germline V gene encodes CDR1 LGHNA and CDR2 YSLEER. The CDR3 runs 15 residues. The ends were cut back, 0 bases at V and 7 bases at J, with 16 bases in the middle. The CDR3 sequence: CASSQDIGGVNEQYF. The CDR3 coding sequence is TGCGCCAGCAGCCAAGATATTGGGGGTGTCAATGAGCAGTACTTC.

Note on this clonotype: This may come from a read error, since a much larger clone is one base off. This rearrangement joins TRBV7-2 to TRBJ2-4; D call uncertain. Germline V CDR1 and CDR2: SGHTA, FQGNSA. CDR3 size: 17 residues. The ends were cut back, 2 bases at V and 0 bases at J, with 14 bases in the middle. The CDR3 nucleotides are TGTGCCAGCAGCTTATTCGGAAGCGTTGTAGCCAAAAACATTCAGTACTTC. It encodes CASSLFGSVVAKNIQYF.

This clonotype was found a few times. This chain connects TRBV5-1 to TRBJ1-5; 8 bases are a match to TRBD1. This CDR3 has 14 residues. With V trimmed by 3 bases and J by 6 bases, 5 bases remained unmatched. The germline gives CDR1 SGHRS, CDR2 YFSETQ. The CDR3 protein is CASSSGGIGQPQHF. Written as DNA, the CDR3 is TGCGCCAGCAGCTCAGGGGGCATCGGTCAGCCCCAGCATTTT. Full variable domain (outside the CDR3, taken from reference TRBV5-1 and TRBJ1-5): KAGVTQTPRYLIKTRGQQVTLSCSPISGHRSVSWYQQTPGQGLQFLFEYFSETQRNKGNFPGRFSGRQFSNSRSEMNVSTLELGDSALYLCASSSGGIGQPQHFGDGTRLSIL.

V usage is TRBV29-1 and J usage is TRBJ1-5; 9 bases align to TRBD1. Germline trimming cut 5 bases from V and 7 bases from J; bases unmatched to any gene: 6. From germline, CDR1 is SQVTM and CDR2 ANQGSEA. The CDR3 sequence is 13 residues long. The CDR3 loop reads CSVKTGGEQPQHF. CDR3 DNA sequence: TGCAGCGTTAAGACAGGGGGGGAGCAGCCCCAGCATTTT.

V and J are TRBV6-2 or TRBV6-3 and TRBJ1-1; D gene ambiguous. Germline CDR1 MNHEY, CDR2 SVGEGT. The CDR3 runs to 13 residues. V shed 4 bases and J shed 1 base, with 7 bases lying between them. In DNA form, the CDR3 reads TGTGCCAGCAGTTGGGCTCCGAACACTGAAGCTTTCTTT. It specifies CASSWAPNTEAFF.

This clonotype came up a few times. The V call is TRBV7-2, the J call TRBJ2-4; D call uncertain. The CDR3 runs to 16 residues. Trimming stripped 5 bases from V and 0 bases from J, with 14 bases between. CDR1 is SGHTA, CDR2 FQGNSA, per germline. CDR3 bases: TGTGCCAGCAGCCCGGCCCCGCTCTTAGCCAAAAACATTCAGTACTTC. Translated: CASSPAPLLAKNIQYF.

The V gene is TRBV4-1, the J gene TRBJ1-2; 7 nucleotides align to TRBD1. Per the germline V gene, CDR1 is MGHRA and CDR2 is YSYEKL. The junction had 8 bases not matched to a gene; V was cut back by 0 bases and J by 4 bases. The CDR3 loop spans 16 amino acids. The CDR3: CASSQERTGGTYGYTF. In nucleotides, the CDR3 is TGCGCCAGCAGCCAAGAAAGGACAGGCGGGACCTATGGCTACACCTTC.

This clonotype was counted between two and nine times. V and J are TRBV6-1 and TRBJ1-5; D call uncertain. This CDR3 is built from 12 residues. Germline values: CDR1 MNHNS, CDR2 SASEGT. With 3 bases removed from V and 7 bases from J, the gap between germline ends came to 7 bases. CDR3 amino acids: CASSDLRQPQHF. CDR3 nucleotides: TGTGCCAGCAGTGACCTCAGGCAGCCCCAGCATTTT.

This clonotype was picked up a small number of times. The chain recombines TRBV12-3 or TRBV12-4 with TRBJ2-7, with a possible D match to TRBD2 (5 bases). Trimming removed 3 bases from V and 4 bases from J, with 13 bases in between. The CDR3 is made up of 14 amino acids. The CDR3 reads CASSLVTWRYEQYF. Written as DNA, the CDR3 is TGTGCCAGCAGTTTGGTTACGTGGAGGTACGAGCAGTACTTC.

The sample holds a few counts of this clonotype. CDR3 region: CASSAILAGGTDTQYF. Written as DNA, the CDR3 is TGTGCCAGCAGCGCAATACTAGCGGGGGGCACAGATACGCAGTATTTT. The chain links TRBV9 to TRBJ2-3; 11 nucleotides align to TRBD2. This CDR3 region has 16 residues. J gave up 1 base and V 3 bases, and 4 bases lay outside the gene matches. Germline CDR1 and CDR2: SGDLS and YYNGEE.

This clonotype was seen many times. The chain employs TRBV4-3 and TRBJ2-3; D not resolved. The CDR3 is made up of 16 amino acids. The germline V and J ends were trimmed by 2 bases and 7 bases, with 19 bases remaining between them. The germline gives CDR1 LGHNA, CDR2 YSLEER. The CDR3 DNA reads as TGCGCCAGCAGCCAAAAACCATGGGCAGCCCAAAATACGCAGTATTTT. Protein: CASSQKPWAAQNTQYF.

This clonotype was counted a single time. The V call is TRBV24-1, the J call TRBJ2-4; 7 bases map to TRBD1. The DNA end is more similar to TRBJ2-7, so the J call may be wrong. The length of the CDR3 is 17 residues. Germline V gene lookup returns CDR1 KGHDR and CDR2 SFDVKD. Here the CDR3 reads CATSDSPGQTSSYEQYF. In DNA form, the CDR3 reads TGTGCCACCAGTGATTCCCCGGGACAGACCAGCTCCTACGAGCAGTACTTC.

This chain uses TRBV5-5 with TRBJ2-3; the D call may be TRBD1 or TRBD2 (5 bases each). The CDR3 spans 17 residues. Looked up from germline, CDR1 is SGHKS and CDR2 is YYEKEE (reference sequence). V was clipped by 6 bases and J by 4 bases, with 24 bases between them. CDR3 nucleotides: TGTGCCAGCACCCCCTCCGGGGCCCTCTATGGGGCAGATACGCAGTATTTT. This translates into CASTPSGALYGADTQYF.

Worth noting for this clonotype: Its ends do not fully match the called genes, so a read error is possible. The genes are TRBV5-1 and TRBJ2-3; TRBD2 matches at 10 bases. Germline V lookup: CDR1 SGHRS, CDR2 YFSETQ. The CDR3 extends over 16 amino acids. The chain's CDR3 is CDSSLVSGRSTDTQYF. The CDR3 DNA reads as TGCGACAGCAGCTTGGTTAGCGGGAGGAGCACAGATACGCAGTATTTT.

V usage is TRBV4-3 and J usage is TRBJ1-4; perhaps TRBD1 as D (6 bases). Germline CDR1 LGHNA, CDR2 YSLEER. The CDR3 covers 15 residues. V lost 1 base and J 8 bases, leaving 14 bases between the germline ends. CDR3 nucleotides: TGCGCCAGCAGCCAAGCCGGGGGGCTTGGGGAAAAACTGTTTTTT. It specifies CASSQAGGLGEKLFF.

This clonotype was picked up a small number of times. The chain employs TRBV7-9 and TRBJ2-1, with D unresolved. CDR3 size: 12 residues. From germline, CDR1 is SEHNR and CDR2 FQNEAQ (reference sequence). The germline V and J ends were trimmed by 1 base and 14 bases, with 12 bases remaining between them. Written as DNA, the CDR3 is TGTGCCAGCAGCTTAGAGGGTCTAGTAGAGTTCTTC. This translates into CASSLEGLVEFF.

V usage is TRBV28 and J usage is TRBJ1-2; 7 bases map to TRBD1. The CDR3 sequence is 14 residues long. J gave up 5 bases and V 6 bases, and 9 bases lay outside the gene matches. Germline V lookup: CDR1 MDHEN, CDR2 SYDVKM. CDR3 in DNA: TGTGCCAGCAGGCCTGACAGGGAGGGGTATGGCTACACCTTC. This gives the protein CASRPDREGYGYTF.

This clonotype occurred a few times. This chain connects TRBV20-1 to TRBJ2-2; possibly TRBD2 for D (6 bases). CDR3 length: 15 residues. With 0 bases removed from V and 5 bases from J, the gap between germline ends came to 13 bases. CDR1 and CDR2 from the germline V gene are DFQATT and SNEGSKA (reference sequence). The CDR3 sequence: CSAREGLRWTGELFF. The CDR3 DNA is TGCAGTGCTAGAGAGGGACTTCGGTGGACCGGGGAGCTGTTTTTT.